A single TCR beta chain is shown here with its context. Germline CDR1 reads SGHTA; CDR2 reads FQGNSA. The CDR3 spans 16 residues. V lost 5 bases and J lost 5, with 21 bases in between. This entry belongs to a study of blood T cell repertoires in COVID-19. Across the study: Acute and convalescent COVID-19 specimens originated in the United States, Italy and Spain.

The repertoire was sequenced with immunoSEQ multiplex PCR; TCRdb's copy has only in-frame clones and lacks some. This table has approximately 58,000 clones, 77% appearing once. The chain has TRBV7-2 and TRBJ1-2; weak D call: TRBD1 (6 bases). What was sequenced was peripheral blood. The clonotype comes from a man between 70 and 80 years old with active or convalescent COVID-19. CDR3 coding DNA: TGTGCCAGCAGCCCCCGGGGGGGGCCAAGGGGATATGGCTACACCTTC. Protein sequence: CASSPRGGPRGYGYTF.